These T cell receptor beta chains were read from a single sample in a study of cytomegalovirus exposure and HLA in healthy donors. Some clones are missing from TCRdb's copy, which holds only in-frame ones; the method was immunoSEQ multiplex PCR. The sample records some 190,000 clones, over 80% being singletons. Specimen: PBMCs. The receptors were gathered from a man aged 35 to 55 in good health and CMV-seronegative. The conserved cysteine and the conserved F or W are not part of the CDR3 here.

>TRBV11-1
ASSAGTGYGNQPQH
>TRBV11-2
ASSLVRNEKLF
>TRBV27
ASKITGIGQPQH
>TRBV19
ASRDRVSTGANVLT
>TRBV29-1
SVEGGGGTDTQY
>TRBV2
AIVSGRGNYEQY
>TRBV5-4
ASSLAGGTYEQY
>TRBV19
ATKMDRGPYNEQF
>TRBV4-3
ASSQDRGGDWTNTEAF
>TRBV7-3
ASSLLAGGPGDTQY
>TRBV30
ARDNLRNTEAF
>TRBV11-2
ASSLVGQGGEQY
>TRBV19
ASSIVGVMNTEAF
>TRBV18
ASSPDAGGGYGYT
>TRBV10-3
AISERAAGGGGSTEAF
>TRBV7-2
ASSSGRMGGTEAF
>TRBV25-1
ASRAPGQPNEKLF
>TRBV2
ASSDRDRGLKLF
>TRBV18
ASSPSLPRQGDNYGYT
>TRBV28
ASSFRSGYT
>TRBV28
ASSFRRSNGYT
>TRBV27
ASSSQGAGNTIY
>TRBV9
ASSPDNNLNQPQH
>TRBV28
ASSLEQGNYGYT
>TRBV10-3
AISASQETQY
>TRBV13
ASSAGSGSWRST
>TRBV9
ASSGAGLIEGGQF
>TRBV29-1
SVEGTGVGYT
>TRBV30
AWSRGWGQLQETQY
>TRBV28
ASSRPGLITGELF
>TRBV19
ATGTGDRVGELF
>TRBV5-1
ASSLTGDGNTIY
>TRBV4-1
ASSRTPAVRGELF
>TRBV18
ASSPSKGTYEQY
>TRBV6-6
ASIPGQGAGEQF